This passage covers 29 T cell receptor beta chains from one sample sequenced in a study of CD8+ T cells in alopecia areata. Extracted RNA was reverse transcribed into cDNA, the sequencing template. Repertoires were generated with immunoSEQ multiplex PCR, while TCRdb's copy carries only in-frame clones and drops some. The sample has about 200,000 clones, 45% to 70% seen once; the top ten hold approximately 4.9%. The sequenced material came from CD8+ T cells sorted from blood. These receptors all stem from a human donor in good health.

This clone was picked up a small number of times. CDR3 bases: TGTGCCAGCAGTGCCGGCGGAGGCACAGATACGCAGTATTTT. Protein: CASSAGGGTDTQYF. The rearrangement joins TRBV6-4 to TRBJ2-3; D unclear. Deletions cut 4 bases from V and 1 base from J, with 9 bases between. Germline V gene lookup returns CDR1 MRHNA and CDR2 SNTAGT. CDR3 length: 14 amino acids.

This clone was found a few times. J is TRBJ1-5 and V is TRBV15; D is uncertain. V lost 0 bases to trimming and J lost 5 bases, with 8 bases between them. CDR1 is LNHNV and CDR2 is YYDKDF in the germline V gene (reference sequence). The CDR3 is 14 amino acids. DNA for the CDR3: TGTGCCACCAGCAGAGATTTGGCCGATCAGCCCCAGCATTTT. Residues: CATSRDLADQPQHF.

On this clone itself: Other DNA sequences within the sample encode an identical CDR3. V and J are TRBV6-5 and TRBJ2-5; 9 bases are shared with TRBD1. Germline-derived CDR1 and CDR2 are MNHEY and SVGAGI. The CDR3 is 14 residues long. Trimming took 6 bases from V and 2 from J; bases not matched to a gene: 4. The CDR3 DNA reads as TGTGCCAGCAGCCGAGACAGGGGGCAAGAGACCCAGTACTTC. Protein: CASSRDRGQETQYF.

CDR3 loop: CASSSGGGVSEAFF. Written as DNA, the CDR3 is TGCGCCAGCAGCTCCGGCGGAGGGGTAAGTGAAGCTTTCTTT. The gene calls are TRBV4-1 and TRBJ1-1, with a tentative D call TRBD1 (5 bases). The CDR3 runs to 14 residues. V was pared by 5 bases and J by 7 bases, with 17 bases between. Germline assignment: CDR1 MGHRA and CDR2 YSYEKL.

CDR3 nucleotides: TGCGCCAGCAGCCAAGATAGGGGGGCCACTGAAGCTTTCTTT. Translating gives CASSQDRGATEAFF. This chain joins TRBV4-1 and TRBJ1-1; D may be TRBD1 (6 bases). Germline V CDR1 and CDR2: MGHRA, YSYEKL. V shed 0 bases and J shed 4 bases, with 9 bases lying between them. The CDR3 sequence is 14 residues long.

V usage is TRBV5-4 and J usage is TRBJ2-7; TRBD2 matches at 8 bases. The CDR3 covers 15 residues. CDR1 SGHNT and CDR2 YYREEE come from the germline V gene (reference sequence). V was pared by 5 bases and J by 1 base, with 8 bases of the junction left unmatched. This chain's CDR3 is CASSFGTRFSYEQYF. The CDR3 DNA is TGTGCCAGCAGTTTCGGGACTAGGTTTTCCTACGAGCAGTACTTC.

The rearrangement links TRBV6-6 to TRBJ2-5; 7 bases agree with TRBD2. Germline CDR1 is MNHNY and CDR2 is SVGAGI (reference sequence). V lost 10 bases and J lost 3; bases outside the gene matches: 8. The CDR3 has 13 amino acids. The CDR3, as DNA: TGTGCCATCCTTCGGGGGGAGAAAGAGACCCAGTACTTC. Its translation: CAILRGEKETQYF.

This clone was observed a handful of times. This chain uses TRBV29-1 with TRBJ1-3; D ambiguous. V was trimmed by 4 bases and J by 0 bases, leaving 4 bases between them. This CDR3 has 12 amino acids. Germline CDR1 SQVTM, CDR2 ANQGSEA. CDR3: CSVGGSGNTIYF. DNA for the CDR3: TGCAGCGTTGGGGGCTCTGGAAACACCATATATTTT.

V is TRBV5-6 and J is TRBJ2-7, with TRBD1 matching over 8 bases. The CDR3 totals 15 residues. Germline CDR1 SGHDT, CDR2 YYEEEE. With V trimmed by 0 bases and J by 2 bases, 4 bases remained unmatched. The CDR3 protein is CASSLAGQGAYEQYF. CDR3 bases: TGTGCCAGCAGCTTGGCTGGACAGGGCGCCTACGAGCAGTACTTC.

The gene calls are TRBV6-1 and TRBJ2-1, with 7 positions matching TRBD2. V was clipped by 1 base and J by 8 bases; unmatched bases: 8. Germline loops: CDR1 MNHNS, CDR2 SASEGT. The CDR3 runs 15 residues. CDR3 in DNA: TGTGCCAGCAGTGAAGGAGAAGCGGGGCACCATGAGCAGTTCTTC. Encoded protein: CASSEGEAGHHEQFF.

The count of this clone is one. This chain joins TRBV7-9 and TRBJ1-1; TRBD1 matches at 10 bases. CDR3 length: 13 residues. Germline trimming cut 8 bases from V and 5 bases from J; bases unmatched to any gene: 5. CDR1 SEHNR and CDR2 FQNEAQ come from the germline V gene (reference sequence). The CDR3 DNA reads TGTGCCAGCGCCGGGACAGGGGTAACTGAAGCTTTCTTT. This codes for CASAGTGVTEAFF.

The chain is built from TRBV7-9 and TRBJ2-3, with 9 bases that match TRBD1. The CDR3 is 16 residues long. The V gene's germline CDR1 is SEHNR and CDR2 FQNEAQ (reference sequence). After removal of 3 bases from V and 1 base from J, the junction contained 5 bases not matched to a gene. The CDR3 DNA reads TGTGCCAGCAGCTTGGGACAGGGAGGTGGCACAGATACGCAGTATTTT. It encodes CASSLGQGGGTDTQYF.

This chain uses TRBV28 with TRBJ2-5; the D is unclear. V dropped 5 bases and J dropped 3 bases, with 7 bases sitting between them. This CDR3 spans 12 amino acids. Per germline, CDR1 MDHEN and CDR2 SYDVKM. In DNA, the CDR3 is TGTGCCAGCAGTGTTGGTAAAGAGACCCAGTACTTC. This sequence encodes CASSVGKETQYF.

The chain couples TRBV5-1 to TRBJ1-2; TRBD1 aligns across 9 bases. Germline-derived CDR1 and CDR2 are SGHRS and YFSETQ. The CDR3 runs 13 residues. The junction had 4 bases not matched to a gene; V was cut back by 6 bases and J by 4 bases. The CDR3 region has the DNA TGCGCCAGCACCACAGGGGGCAGCTATGGCTACACCTTC. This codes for CASTTGGSYGYTF.

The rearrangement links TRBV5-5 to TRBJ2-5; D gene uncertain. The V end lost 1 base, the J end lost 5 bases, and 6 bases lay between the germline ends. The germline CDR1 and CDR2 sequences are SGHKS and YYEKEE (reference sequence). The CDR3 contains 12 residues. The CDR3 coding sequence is TGTGCCAGCAGCTTGTTCGGGGAGACCCAGTACTTC. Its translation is CASSLFGETQYF.

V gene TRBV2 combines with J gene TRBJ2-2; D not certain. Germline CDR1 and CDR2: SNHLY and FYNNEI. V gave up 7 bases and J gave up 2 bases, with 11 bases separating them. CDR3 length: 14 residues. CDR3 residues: CASTSWPNTGELFF. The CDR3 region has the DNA TGTGCCAGCACTTCATGGCCTAACACCGGGGAGCTGTTTTTT. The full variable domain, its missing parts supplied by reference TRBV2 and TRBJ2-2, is EPEVTQTPSHQVTQMGQEVILRCVPISNHLYFYWYRQILGQKVEFLVSFYNNEISEKSEIFDDQFSVERPDGSNFTLKIRSTKLEDSAMYFCASTSWPNTGELFFGEGSRLTVL.

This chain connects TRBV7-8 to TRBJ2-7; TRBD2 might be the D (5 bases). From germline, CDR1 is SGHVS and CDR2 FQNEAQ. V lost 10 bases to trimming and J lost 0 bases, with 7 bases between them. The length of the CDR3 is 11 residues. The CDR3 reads CATSSSYEQYF. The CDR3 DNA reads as TGTGCCACTAGCTCCTCCTACGAGCAGTACTTC.

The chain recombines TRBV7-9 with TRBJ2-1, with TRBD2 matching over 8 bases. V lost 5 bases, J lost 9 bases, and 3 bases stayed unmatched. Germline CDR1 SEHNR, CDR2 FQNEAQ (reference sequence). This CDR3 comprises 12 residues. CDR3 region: CASSAGGSEQFF. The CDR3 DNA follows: TGTGCCAGCAGCGCGGGGGGTAGTGAGCAGTTCTTC. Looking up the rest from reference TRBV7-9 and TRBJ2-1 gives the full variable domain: DTGVSQNPRHKITKRGQNVTFRCDPISEHNRLYWYRQTLGQGPEFLTYFQNEAQLEKSRLLSDRFSAERPKGSFSTLEIQRTEQGDSAMYLCASSAGGSEQFFGPGTRLTVL.

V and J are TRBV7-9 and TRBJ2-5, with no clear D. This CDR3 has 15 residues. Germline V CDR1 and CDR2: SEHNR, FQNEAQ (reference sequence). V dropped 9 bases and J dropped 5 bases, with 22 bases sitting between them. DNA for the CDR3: TGTGCCAGTAGCCCCAGTGGCAGCCCCAAGGAGACCCAGTACTTC. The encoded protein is CASSPSGSPKETQYF.

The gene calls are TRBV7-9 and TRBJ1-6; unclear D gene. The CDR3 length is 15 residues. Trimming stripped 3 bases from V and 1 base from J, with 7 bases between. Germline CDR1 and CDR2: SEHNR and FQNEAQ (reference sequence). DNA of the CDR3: TGTGCCAGCAGCTTTTCCGGGTCCTATAATTCACCCCTCCACTTT. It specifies CASSFSGSYNSPLHF.

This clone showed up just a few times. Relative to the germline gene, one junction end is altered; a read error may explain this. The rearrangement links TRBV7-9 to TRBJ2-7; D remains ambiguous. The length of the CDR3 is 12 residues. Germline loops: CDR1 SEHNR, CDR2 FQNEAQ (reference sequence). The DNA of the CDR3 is TGTGCCAGCAGCGTGCCGGCCTTCGCTCTCCACTTC. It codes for CASSVPAFALHF.

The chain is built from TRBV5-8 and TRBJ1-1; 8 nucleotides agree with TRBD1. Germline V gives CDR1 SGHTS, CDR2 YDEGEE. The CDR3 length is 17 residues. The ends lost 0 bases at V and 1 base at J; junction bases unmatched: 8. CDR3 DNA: TGTGCCAGCAGCTTGGTTGACAGGGGTCGATCGAACACTGAAGCTTTCTTT. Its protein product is CASSLVDRGRSNTEAFF.

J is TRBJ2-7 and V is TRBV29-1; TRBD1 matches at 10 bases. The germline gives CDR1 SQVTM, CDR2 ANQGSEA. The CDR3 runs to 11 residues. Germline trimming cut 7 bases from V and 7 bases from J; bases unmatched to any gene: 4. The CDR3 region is CSAGQGGEQYF. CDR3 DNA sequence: TGCAGCGCCGGACAGGGGGGGGAGCAGTACTTC.

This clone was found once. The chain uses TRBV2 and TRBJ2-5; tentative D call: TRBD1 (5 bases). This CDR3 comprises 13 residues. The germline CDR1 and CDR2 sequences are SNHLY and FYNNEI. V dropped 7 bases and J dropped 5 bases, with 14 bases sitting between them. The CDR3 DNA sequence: TGTGCCAGCATGGGCAGGGAAGGGGAGACCCAGTACTTC. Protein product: CASMGREGETQYF.

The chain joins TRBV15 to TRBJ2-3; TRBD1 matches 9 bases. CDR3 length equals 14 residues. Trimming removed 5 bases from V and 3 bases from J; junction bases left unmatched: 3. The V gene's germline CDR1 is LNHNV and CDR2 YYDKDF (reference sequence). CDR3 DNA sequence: TGTGCCACCAGCGACGGACAGGGGACAGATACGCAGTATTTT. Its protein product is CATSDGQGTDTQYF.

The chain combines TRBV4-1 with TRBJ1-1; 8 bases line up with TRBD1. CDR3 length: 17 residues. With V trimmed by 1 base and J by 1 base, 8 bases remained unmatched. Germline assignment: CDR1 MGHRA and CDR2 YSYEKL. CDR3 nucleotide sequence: TGCGCCAGCAGCCAAGCCAGGGGGCAAACTAGGAACACTGAAGCTTTCTTT. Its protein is CASSQARGQTRNTEAFF.

The chain's CDR3 is CASRFIGATYEQYF. CDR3 in DNA: TGCGCCAGCAGATTCATCGGGGCCACCTACGAGCAGTACTTC. V and J are TRBV5-1 and TRBJ2-7; the D call may be TRBD1 or TRBD2 (5 bases each). In germline, CDR1 is SGHRS, CDR2 YFSETQ. The CDR3 is 14 residues long. V lost 5 bases and J 2 bases, leaving 14 bases between the germline ends. The full variable domain, its missing parts supplied by reference TRBV5-1 and TRBJ2-7, is KAGVTQTPRYLIKTRGQQVTLSCSPISGHRSVSWYQQTPGQGLQFLFEYFSETQRNKGNFPGRFSGRQFSNSRSEMNVSTLELGDSALYLCASRFIGATYEQYFGPGTRLTVT.

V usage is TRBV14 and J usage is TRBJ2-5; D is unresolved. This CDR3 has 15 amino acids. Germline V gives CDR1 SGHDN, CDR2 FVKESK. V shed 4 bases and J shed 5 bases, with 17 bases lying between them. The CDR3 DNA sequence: TGTGCCAGCAGCCCAATCGGCGGACCCCAGGAGACCCAGTACTTC. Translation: CASSPIGGPQETQYF.

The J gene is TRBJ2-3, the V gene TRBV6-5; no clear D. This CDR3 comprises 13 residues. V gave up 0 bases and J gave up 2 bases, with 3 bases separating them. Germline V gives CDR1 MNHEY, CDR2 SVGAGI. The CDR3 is CASSYSYTDTQYF. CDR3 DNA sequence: TGTGCCAGCAGTTACTCTTACACAGATACGCAGTATTTT.